This entry concerns a single TCR beta chain. There are 18 residues in the CDR3. Trimming shortened V by 3 bases and J by 5 bases, and 25 bases separated the two germline ends. Germline-derived CDR1 and CDR2 are LNHDA and SQIVND (reference sequence). This entry comes from a study of shared T cell receptors in the human thymus. TCRdb's copy holds only in-frame clones and misses some; the assay was immunoSEQ multiplex PCR. The data hold over 350,000 clones, with about 95% observed a single time. The sequencing input was thymocytes. The chain combines TRBV19 with TRBJ1-1; possibly TRBD1 for D (5 bases). The receptor was isolated from a human donor. DNA of the CDR3: TGTGCCAGTAGTATTAGGGACGTTCGCGTTCTACCAAGGACTGAAGCTTTCTTT. Amino acid sequence: CASSIRDVRVLPRTEAFF. Variable domain in full (rest from reference TRBV19 and TRBJ1-1): DGGITQSPKYLFRKEGQNVTLSCEQNLNHDAMYWYRQDPGQGLRLIYYSQIVNDFQKGDIAEGYSVSREKKESFPLTVTSAQKNPTAFYLCASSIRDVRVLPRTEAFFGQGTRLTVV.